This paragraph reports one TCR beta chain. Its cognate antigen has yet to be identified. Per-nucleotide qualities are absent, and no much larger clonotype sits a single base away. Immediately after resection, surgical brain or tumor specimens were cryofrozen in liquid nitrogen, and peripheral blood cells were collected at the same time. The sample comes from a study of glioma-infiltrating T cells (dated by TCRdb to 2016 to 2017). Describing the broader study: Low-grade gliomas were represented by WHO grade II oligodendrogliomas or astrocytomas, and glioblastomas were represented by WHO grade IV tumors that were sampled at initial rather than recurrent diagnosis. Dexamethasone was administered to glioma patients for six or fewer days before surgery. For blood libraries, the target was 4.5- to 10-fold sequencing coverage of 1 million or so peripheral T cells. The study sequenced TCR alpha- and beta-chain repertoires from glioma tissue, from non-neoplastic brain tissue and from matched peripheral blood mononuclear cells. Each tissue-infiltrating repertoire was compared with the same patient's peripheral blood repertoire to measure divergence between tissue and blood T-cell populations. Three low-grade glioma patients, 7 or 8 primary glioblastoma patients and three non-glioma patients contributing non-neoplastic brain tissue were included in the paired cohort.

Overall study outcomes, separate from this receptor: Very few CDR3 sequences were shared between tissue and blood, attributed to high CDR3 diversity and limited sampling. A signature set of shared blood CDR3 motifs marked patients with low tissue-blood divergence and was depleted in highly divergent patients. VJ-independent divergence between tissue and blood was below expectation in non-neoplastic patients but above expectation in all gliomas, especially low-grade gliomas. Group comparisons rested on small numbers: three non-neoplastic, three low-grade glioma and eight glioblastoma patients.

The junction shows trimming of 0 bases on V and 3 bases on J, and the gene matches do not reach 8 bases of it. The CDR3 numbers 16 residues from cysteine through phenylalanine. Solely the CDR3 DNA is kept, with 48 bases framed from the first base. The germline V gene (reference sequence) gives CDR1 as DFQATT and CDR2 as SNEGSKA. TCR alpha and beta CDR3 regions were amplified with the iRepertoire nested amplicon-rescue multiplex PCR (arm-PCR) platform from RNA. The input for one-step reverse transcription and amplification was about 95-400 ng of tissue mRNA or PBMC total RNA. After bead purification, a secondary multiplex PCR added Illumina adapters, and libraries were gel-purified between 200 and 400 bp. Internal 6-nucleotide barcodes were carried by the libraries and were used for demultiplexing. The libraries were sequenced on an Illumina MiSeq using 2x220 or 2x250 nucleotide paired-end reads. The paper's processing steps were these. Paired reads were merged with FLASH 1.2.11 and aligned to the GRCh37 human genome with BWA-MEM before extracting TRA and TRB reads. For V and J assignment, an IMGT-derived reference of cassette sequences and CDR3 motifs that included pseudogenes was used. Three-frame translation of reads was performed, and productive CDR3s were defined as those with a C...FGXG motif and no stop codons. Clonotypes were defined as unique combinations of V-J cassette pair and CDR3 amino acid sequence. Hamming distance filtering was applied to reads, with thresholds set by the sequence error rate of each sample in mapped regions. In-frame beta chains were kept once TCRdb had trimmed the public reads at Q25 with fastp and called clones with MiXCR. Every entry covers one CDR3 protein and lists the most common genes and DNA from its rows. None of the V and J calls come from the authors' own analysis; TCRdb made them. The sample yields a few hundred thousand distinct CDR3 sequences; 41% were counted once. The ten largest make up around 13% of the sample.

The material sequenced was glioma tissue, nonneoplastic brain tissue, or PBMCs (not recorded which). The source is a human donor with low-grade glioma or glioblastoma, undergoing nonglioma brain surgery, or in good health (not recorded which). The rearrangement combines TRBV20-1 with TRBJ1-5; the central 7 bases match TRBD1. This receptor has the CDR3 CSARDVRGGANQPQHF. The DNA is TGCAGTGCTAGAGATGTCAGGGGGGGGGCCAATCAGCCCCAGCATTTT.